Each of the 16 T cell receptor beta chains below was sequenced from the same sample in a study of a mutant IDH1 vaccine in newly diagnosed glioma. Antigens for these TCRs are unknown. The sample's time point: week 5, during vaccination. Mutant IDH1 20-mer peptide, at 300 ug, made up each vaccine dose, with topical imiquimod. TCRdb's table, derived via immunoSEQ multiplex PCR, lists solely in-frame clones and lacks some. The sample lists 38,000 or so clones; approximately 89% were seen once. Sequencing was performed on PBMCs, taken from a glioma patient whose treatment included an IDH1 peptide vaccine. The receptors here all came from a man aged 45 to 65 with glioma.

The chain employs TRBV18 and TRBJ2-3, with D uncertain. The CDR3 loop spans 14 amino acids. V lost 5 bases and J 1 base, leaving 10 bases between the germline ends. CDR1 and CDR2 (germline): KGHSH, LQKENI. CDR3 amino acids: CASSSSPGTDTQYF. DNA of the CDR3: TGTGCCAGCTCATCGTCCCCTGGCACAGATACGCAGTATTTT.

This clone was seen only once. The gene calls are TRBV2 and TRBJ2-1; TRBD2 is a possible D gene (6 bases). Germline values: CDR1 SNHLY, CDR2 FYNNEI. Trimming stripped 6 bases from V and 0 bases from J, with 15 bases between. The CDR3 contains 16 residues. The CDR3 region is CASSALRGSSYNEQFF. The CDR3 DNA is TGTGCCAGCAGCGCTTTGCGGGGAAGCTCCTACAATGAGCAGTTCTTC.

J is TRBJ1-4 and V is TRBV4-1, with 9 bases fitting TRBD1. The CDR3 totals 14 residues. Germline CDR1 is MGHRA and CDR2 is YSYEKL. After removal of 4 bases from V and 8 bases from J, the junction contained 5 bases not matched to a gene. The CDR3 DNA reads as TGCGCCAGCAGCCTAGGGACAGGGACCGAAAAACTGTTTTTT. Translated, it gives CASSLGTGTEKLFF.

The chain joins TRBV19 to TRBJ1-2; 7 bases are shared with TRBD1. This CDR3 is 14 amino acids long. CDR1 is LNHDA, CDR2 SQIVND, per germline (reference sequence). The ends lost 5 bases at V and 7 bases at J; junction bases unmatched: 10. The CDR3 loop reads CASSLNTGARGYTF. CDR3 in DNA: TGTGCCAGTAGTCTAAACACAGGGGCTCGTGGCTACACCTTC.

This chain joins TRBV15 and TRBJ1-1, with a weak D call TRBD1 (6 bases). V lost 0 bases, J lost 4 bases, and 9 bases lay in between. Germline V gene lookup returns CDR1 LNHNV and CDR2 YYDKDF (reference sequence). This CDR3 has 14 amino acids. DNA for the CDR3: TGTGCCACCAGCAGAGATTTAGGGGGCACTGAAGCTTTCTTT. Its translation: CATSRDLGGTEAFF. The complete variable domain, with remaining parts taken from reference TRBV15 and TRBJ1-1, reads DAMVIQNPRYQVTQFGKPVTLSCSQTLNHNVMYWYQQKSSQAPKLLFHYYDKDFNNEADTPDNFQSRRPNTSFCFLDIRSPGLGDTAMYLCATSRDLGGTEAFFGQGTRLTVV.

The chain carries TRBV14 and TRBJ1-2; perhaps TRBD1 as D (6 bases). Germline assignment: CDR1 SGHDN and CDR2 FVKESK. This CDR3 region has 12 residues. Deletions cut 4 bases from V and 8 bases from J, with 11 bases between. CDR3 protein: CASSPTGSGYTF. DNA for the CDR3: TGTGCCAGCAGCCCCACAGGGAGCGGCTACACCTTC.

The CDR3 reads CATRSTSSEQYF. CDR3 nucleotides: TGTGCCACCCGAAGCACAAGTTCCGAGCAGTACTTC. The chain links TRBV15 to TRBJ2-7, with unresolved D. Per the germline V gene, CDR1 is LNHNV and CDR2 is YYDKDF (reference sequence). V was trimmed by 8 bases and J by 6 bases, leaving 14 bases between them. There are 12 residues in the CDR3.

The CDR3 loop is CASSRGTGVGQNTEAFF. The CDR3 region has the DNA TGCGCCAGCAGTCGTGGGACAGGGGTTGGCCAGAACACTGAAGCTTTCTTT. This chain links TRBV23-1 with TRBJ1-1, with 10 bases that match TRBD1. TRBV23-1 is an ORF, and what it does is uncertain. V lost 4 bases, J lost 1 base, and 9 bases stayed unmatched. This CDR3 contains 17 residues.

J is TRBJ1-1 and V is TRBV5-4; D might be TRBD1 (6 bases). CDR3 length: 14 residues. In germline, CDR1 is SGHNT, CDR2 YYREEE (reference sequence). V lost 4 bases and J lost 0, with 10 bases in between. CDR3 coding DNA: TGTGCCAGCAGCAAAACAGGGTTGAACACTGAAGCTTTCTTT. This translates into CASSKTGLNTEAFF.

The rearrangement uses TRBV5-6 and TRBJ2-5; TRBD1 is a possible D gene (5 bases). The germline CDR1 and CDR2 sequences are SGHDT and YYEEEE. The V end lost 4 bases, the J end lost 1 base, and 14 bases lay between the germline ends. The CDR3 consists of 15 residues. For the CDR3, the DNA is TGTGCCAGCAGCCCCTCACAGGATTTCCAAGAGACCCAGTACTTC. The encoded protein is CASSPSQDFQETQYF.

This chain joins TRBV2 and TRBJ1-1; no definite D call. The germline V gene has CDR1 SNHLY and CDR2 FYNNEI. Trimming removed 2 bases from V and 1 base from J, with 14 bases in between. This CDR3 has 16 amino acids. In DNA, the CDR3 is TGTGCCAGCAGTGAACGCCGGGCCGGGGAGAACACTGAAGCTTTCTTT. This sequence encodes CASSERRAGENTEAFF.

The chain carries TRBV29-1 and TRBJ2-7; perhaps TRBD1 as D (5 bases). From germline, CDR1 is SQVTM and CDR2 ANQGSEA. The CDR3 runs to 13 residues. V lost 3 bases to trimming and J lost 1 base, with 10 bases between them. The CDR3 loop reads CSVEGRASYEQYF. The CDR3 nucleotides are TGCAGCGTTGAGGGCAGGGCATCCTACGAGCAGTACTTC.

The chain employs TRBV5-4 and TRBJ2-7, with D uncertain. Trimming left V 3 bases short and J 2 bases short, with 12 bases between. Germline CDR1 and CDR2: SGHNT and YYREEE (reference sequence). This CDR3 has 14 residues. CDR3 sequence: CASSSRMAPYEQYF. CDR3 DNA sequence: TGTGCCAGCAGCTCCCGGATGGCCCCCTACGAGCAGTACTTC.

The chain combines TRBV6-1 with TRBJ2-1; D not certain. V lost 6 bases to trimming and J lost 5 bases, with 17 bases between them. CDR3 size: 15 residues. From germline, CDR1 is MNHNS and CDR2 SASEGT. This CDR3 reads CASSVEKTPNNEQFF. CDR3 nucleotide sequence: TGTGCCAGCAGCGTAGAAAAGACCCCAAACAATGAGCAGTTCTTC.

This chain joins TRBV10-2 and TRBJ2-3, with a possible D match to TRBD2 (5 bases). CDR1 and CDR2 from the germline V gene are WSHSY and SAAADI. CDR3 length: 15 amino acids. V was shortened by 2 bases and J by 6 bases, with 15 bases between the two germline ends. Here the CDR3 DNA reads TGCGCCAGCAGTGAGATCAGCGGAAGAGGGGATACGCAGTATTTT. Translation: CASSEISGRGDTQYF.

The genes are TRBV7-9 and TRBJ2-7; 16 bases are shared with TRBD2. V lost 5 bases and J lost 6; bases outside the gene matches: 10. The CDR3 totals 17 residues. Germline values: CDR1 SEHNR, CDR2 FQNEAQ (reference sequence). In DNA, the CDR3 is TGTGCCAGCAGCACGACGGGACTAGCGGGAGGGAACGGCGAGCAGTACTTC. This gives the protein CASSTTGLAGGNGEQYF.